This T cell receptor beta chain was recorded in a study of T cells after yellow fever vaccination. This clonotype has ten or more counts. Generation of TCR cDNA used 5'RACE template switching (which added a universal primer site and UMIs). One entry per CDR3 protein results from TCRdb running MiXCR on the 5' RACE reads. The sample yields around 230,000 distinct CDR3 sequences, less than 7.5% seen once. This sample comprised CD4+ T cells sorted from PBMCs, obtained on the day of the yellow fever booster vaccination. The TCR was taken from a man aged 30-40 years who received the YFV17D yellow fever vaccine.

The CDR3 reads CASGQANTGELFF. The CDR3 nucleotides read TGTGCCAGTGGACAGGCCAACACCGGGGAGCTGTTTTTT. The chain has TRBV28 and TRBJ2-2, with 7 bases aligning to TRBD1. Germline CDR1 is MDHEN and CDR2 is SYDVKM. The CDR3 runs to 13 residues. The V gene end was trimmed by 9 bases and the J gene end by 2 bases; junction bases not matched to a gene: 3.